The clone carrying this TCR beta chain came up once. The target antigen is unknown. This sample was included in a study of T cell responses to AZD1222 COVID-19 vaccine. The study's findings and limits: The sample set comprised mostly white British donors with more females, and clonal diversity was possibly underestimated. Spike-specific TCRs gained breadth and depth after people received two AZD1222 doses. Spike-wide vaccine-associated CD4 TCRs dominated at 160-218 and 743-854.

The protocol was immunoSEQ multiplex PCR, while the TCRdb copy is restricted to in-frame clones and leaves out a portion. The data contain roughly 120,000 clones, 75% to 90% of them singletons. Analysis merged second doses at about 4 or about 12 weeks. CDR1 LNHNV and CDR2 YYDKDF come from the germline V gene (reference sequence). The CDR3 length is 15 residues. The V gene lost 1 base and the J gene lost 6 bases, with 13 bases spanning the gap. The TCR originated in an adult who received the AZD1222 COVID-19 vaccine. Specimen: peripheral blood, collected 28 days after the second AZD1222 dose. V gene TRBV15 combines with J gene TRBJ2-1; unclear D gene. CDR3 loop: CATSRVPHRINEQFF. In DNA, the CDR3 is TGTGCCACCAGCAGAGTTCCCCACCGGATCAATGAGCAGTTCTTC. The full variable domain, in which reference TRBV15 and TRBJ2-1 provide the parts outside the CDR3, is DAMVIQNPRYQVTQFGKPVTLSCSQTLNHNVMYWYQQKSSQAPKLLFHYYDKDFNNEADTPDNFQSRRPNTSFCFLDIRSPGLGDTAMYLCATSRVPHRINEQFFGPGTRLTVL.